One TCR beta chain is described in this entry. These data belong to a study of T-cell memory formation after mild COVID-19. Study summary: For the most part, TCR clusters were specific to one donor.

TCRdb itself ran the 5' RACE reads through MiXCR, one entry per CDR3 protein. Among about 300,000 distinct CDR3 sequences listed, roughly 21% were seen once. V shed 2 bases and J shed 15 bases, with 17 bases lying between them. Looked up from germline, CDR1 is LGHDT and CDR2 is YNNKEL (reference sequence). This CDR3 is built from 13 residues. This TCR derives from a man aged 18 to 29 who had mild COVID-19 (a few samples of this study predate the infection). Cell type and time point are not known. The sequenced material came from PBMCs or a T cell subset sorted from them (not recorded which). The V call is TRBV3-1, the J call TRBJ2-1; the D call may be TRBD1 or TRBD2 (5 bases each). CDR3 in amino acids: CASSQNLGDRWFF. The CDR3 nucleotides read TGTGCCAGCAGCCAAAACTTGGGGGACCGTTGGTTCTTC.